This T cell receptor (beta chain) comes out of a study of control samples from healthy donors and cancer patients. Using immunoSEQ multiplex PCR, the repertoire was profiled, and TCRdb retains in-frame clones only, with some absent. The sample includes some 40,000 clones, around 83% seen only once; the top ten take 20% to 25%. Germline V CDR1 and CDR2: SGDLS, YYNGEE. This CDR3 region has 15 residues. The V end was cut by 0 bases, the J end by 2 bases, with 9 bases between. Specimen: PBMCs. The gene calls are TRBV9 and TRBJ1-3; no reliable D call. The receptor was isolated from a woman aged 55-70 years with lung cancer. The CDR3 here is CASSVAGNTGNTIYF. Written as DNA, the CDR3 is TGTGCCAGCAGCGTAGCAGGTAACACTGGAAACACCATATATTTT.